The TCR beta chain under discussion was sequenced for a study of blood T cells in healthy people across ages. This clonotype was observed a few times. The germline V and J ends were trimmed by 5 bases and 8 bases, with 13 bases remaining between them. Germline V gene lookup returns CDR1 MNHEY and CDR2 SMNVEV (reference sequence). The CDR3 has 13 amino acids. A J-beta primer mix and a sample-barcoded 5' primer were used in a second PCR of about 7 to 12 cycles. TCRdb independently ran MiXCR on the 5' RACE reads; one entry per CDR3 protein. The table shows 1.5 million to 2 million distinct CDR3 sequences, with 34% occurring only once.

The sequence came from a woman in her twenties or thirties in good health. Sequences were obtained from blood. The V and J genes are TRBV27 and TRBJ2-4; D not resolved. CDR3 coding DNA: TGTGCCAGCAGTCTCAGGAGTGAGGACATTCAGTACTTC. Translating it yields CASSLRSEDIQYF.